Listed below are T cell receptor beta chains from one sample, sequenced in a study of beta chain features in type 1 diabetes. The table came from immunoSEQ multiplex PCR; TCRdb's copy has only in-frame clones and leaves some out. This table holds around 300,000 clones, over 12% found once. Sequenced material: naive CD4+ T cells from blood. These receptors all stem from a man aged 18 to 35 with type 1 diabetes. Both conserved end residues are part of each CDR3. A D gene is named only where the DNA matches it firmly. The listing skips clone size in some rows; elsewhere it reads once, few, many or a size class.

TRBJ2-3	NA	TRBV13	few	TGTGCCAGCAGCCGACATCCGCAGGGATACACAGATACGCAGTATTTT	CASSRHPQGYTDTQYF
TRBJ2-1	TRBD2	TRBV20-1	few	TGCAGTGCTAGGGGACTAGATGAGCAGTTCTTC	CSARGLDEQFF
TRBJ1-1	NA	TRBV11-2	NA	TGTGCCAGCAGCTTAGATCAGGCGAACACTGAAGCTTTCTTT	CASSLDQANTEAFF
TRBJ2-1	NA	TRBV4-3	few	TGCGCCAGCAGCCAACCCGACAGATACAATGAGCAGTTCTTC	CASSQPDRYNEQFF
TRBJ1-6	NA	TRBV7-2	once	TGTGCCAGCAGCTTAGATGCAGGGTTGGGTTCACCCCTCCACTTT	CASSLDAGLGSPLHF
TRBJ1-5	TRBD1	TRBV19	NA	TGTGCCAGTAGTGTGGGGACAGTCCTCTATAGCAATCAGCCCCAGCATTTT	CASSVGTVLYSNQPQHF
TRBJ2-1	TRBD1	TRBV9	few	TGTGCCAGCAGCCCCCGAAGTGGGGGACAGTCGGCCGAGGGGGAGCAGTTCTTC	CASSPRSGGQSAEGEQFF
TRBJ2-1	NA	TRBV28	NA	TGTGCCAGCACCAAGGCGGGGTTCTACAATGAGCAGTTCTTC	CASTKAGFYNEQFF
TRBJ2-2	NA	TRBV6-6	NA	TGTGCCAGCAGTCAAAACACCGGGGAGCTGTTTTTT	CASSQNTGELFF
TRBJ2-3	TRBD1	TRBV5-4	few	TGTGCCAGCAGCTTGGGACAGGGCAAGGATACGCAGTATTTT	CASSLGQGKDTQYF
TRBJ2-2	NA	TRBV6-5	NA	TGTGCCAGCAGTAGGAGCTCCGCGAACACCGGGGAGCTGTTTTTT	CASSRSSANTGELFF
TRBJ2-3	TRBD2	TRBV19	NA	TGTGCCAGTAGTGGTGGCCTAGCGGGGGTCACAGATACGCAGTATTTT	CASSGGLAGVTDTQYF
TRBJ1-2	NA	TRBV18	NA	TGTGCCAGCTCATCGGACAGTAACTATGGCTACACCTTC	CASSSDSNYGYTF
TRBJ1-4	TRBD1	TRBV13	NA	TGTGCCAGCAGCGCAACAGGGGGCGCGGCTAATGAAAAACTGTTTTTT	CASSATGGAANEKLFF
TRBJ2-7	TRBD2	TRBV18	NA	TGTGCCAGCTCACCACCCGGGAGGGCCTACGAGCAGTACTTC	CASSPPGRAYEQYF
TRBJ2-1	TRBD2	TRBV28	NA	TGTGCCAGCAGTTTATCGGGGGGCAATGAGCAGTTCTTC	CASSLSGGNEQFF
TRBJ2-1	NA	TRBV30	NA	TGTGCCTGGAGAGCCGACTCATGGACATATTACAATGAGCAGTTCTTC	CAWRADSWTYYNEQFF
TRBJ2-1	NA	TRBV4-3	many	TGCGCCAGCAGCCAAGAAACTGGAGGATGGAATGAGCAGTTCTTC	CASSQETGGWNEQFF
TRBJ2-1	NA	TRBV7-9	NA	TGTGCCAGCAGCCCGAGAGGAGGGGGCTCATACAATGAGCAGTTCTTC	CASSPRGGGSYNEQFF
TRBJ2-3	NA	TRBV28	NA	TGTGCCAGCAAATGGACAGCGAGCACAGATACGCAGTATTTT	CASKWTASTDTQYF
TRBJ1-6	TRBD1	TRBV6-1	NA	TGTGCCAGCAGCCTCCTGGGACAGACCAATTCACCCCTCCACTTT	CASSLLGQTNSPLHF
TRBJ2-7	NA	TRBV5-1	once	TGCGCCAGCAGCCCGGGGGATGTTGGCTACGAGCAGTACTTC	CASSPGDVGYEQYF
TRBJ2-7	NA	TRBV5-4	few	TGTGCCAGCAGCTTTAGCCTAGCCGACTCCTACGAGCAGTACTTC	CASSFSLADSYEQYF
TRBJ2-5	TRBD1	TRBV29-1	few	TGCAGCGCCAAGGGGGCAGGAGAGACCCAGTACTTC	CSAKGAGETQYF
TRBJ1-1	TRBD1	TRBV19	NA	TGTGCCAGTAGTAAACGACCGGGACAGCCTAAAGCTTTCTTT	CASSKRPGQPKAFF
TRBJ2-1	NA	TRBV18	few	TGTGCCAGCTCCGAGACTAGATTCAATGAGCAGTTCTTC	CASSETRFNEQFF
TRBJ2-7	TRBD2	TRBV18	NA	TGTGCCAGCTCACCAGGACTAGCGGGGCCCTACGAGCAGTACTTC	CASSPGLAGPYEQYF
TRBJ1-1	NA	TRBV29-1	few	TGCAGCGTACTTGTGAGTACTGAAGCTTTCTTT	CSVLVSTEAFF
TRBJ2-2	TRBD1	TRBV11-2	few	TGTGCCAGCAGCACACACAGGGGTTACACCGGGGAGCTGTTTTTT	CASSTHRGYTGELFF
TRBJ1-2	NA	TRBV2	NA	TGTGCCAGCAATCTGGCGGAGGCAACTAGCGGCTACACCTTC	CASNLAEATSGYTF
TRBJ1-2	TRBD1	TRBV28	NA	TGTGCCAGCAGACCGGGACAGCTTAACTATGGCTACACCTTC	CASRPGQLNYGYTF
TRBJ2-1	TRBD2	TRBV30	NA	TGTGCCTGGTTAACTAGCGGGGGAAATGAGCAGTTCTTC	CAWLTSGGNEQFF
TRBJ2-7	NA	TRBV5-4	few	TGTGCCAGCAGCGGCGGTCAAGGAAGGCAGTACTTC	CASSGGQGRQYF
TRBJ2-5	TRBD1	TRBV5-4	few	TGTGCCAGCAGCCCACCGGGACAGTCGAAAGAGACCCAGTACTTC	CASSPPGQSKETQYF
TRBJ1-2	TRBD1	TRBV6-6	NA	TGTGCCAGCACCCTTAGGGACAGGGATGGCTACACCTTC	CASTLRDRDGYTF
TRBJ2-1	TRBD2	TRBV27	few	TGTGCCAGCAGTCTCAGGCGGGAGTCCGATGAGCAGTTCTTC	CASSLRRESDEQFF
TRBJ2-5	TRBD2	TRBV2	few	TGTGCCAGCAGTACTAGGACTAGCGTGGAGACCCAGTACTTC	CASSTRTSVETQYF
TRBJ2-1	NA	TRBV25-1	few	TGTGCCAGCAGTGACTTGAGCTCCTACAATGAGCAGTTCTTC	CASSDLSSYNEQFF
TRBJ1-2	TRBD1	TRBV5-1	NA	TGCGCCAGCAGCTTGGCGCAGGGGGCCAACTATGGCTACACCTTC	CASSLAQGANYGYTF
TRBJ2-7	TRBD2	TRBV28	NA	TGTGCCAGCAGTTTGGGGGGGGATTCCTACGAGCAGTACTTC	CASSLGGDSYEQYF
TRBJ2-5	TRBD1	TRBV28	NA	TGTGCCAGTCCCTCGACAGGGCCCCAAGAGACCCAGTACTTC	CASPSTGPQETQYF
TRBJ1-5	TRBD1	TRBV28	few	TGTGCCAGCAGTCCAGGCACGTGGGCCGGGACAGGGCCCGGGGTAAAACGGGCCCAGCATTTT	CASSPGTWAGTGPGVKRAQHF
TRBJ2-5	NA	TRBV5-6	few	TGTGCCAGCAGATTGAAGGCAGGGGAGGAGACCCAGTACTTC	CASRLKAGEETQYF
TRBJ2-1	NA	TRBV5-1	few	TGCGCCAGCAGCTTGGTAGAAAATGAGCAGTTCTTC	CASSLVENEQFF
TRBJ1-2	NA	TRBV14	NA	TGTGCCAGCAGCCAAGATCGGCGGAGTGGATATGGCTACACCTTC	CASSQDRRSGYGYTF
TRBJ2-5	NA	TRBV6-1	NA	TGTGCCAGCCGATCGACATTTCAAGAGACCCAGTACTTC	CASRSTFQETQYF
TRBJ1-4	NA	TRBV18	few	TGTGCCAGCTCACTCCAACAGGGAGGGAGCGAAAAACTGTTTTTT	CASSLQQGGSEKLFF
TRBJ2-7	NA	TRBV28	NA	TGTGCCAGCGGGATGGGACTCTACGAGCAGTACTTC	CASGMGLYEQYF
TRBJ2-2	TRBD2	TRBV7-9	NA	TGTGCCAGCAGCCGGGGACTAGCGGAACCCACCGGGGAGCTGTTTTTT	CASSRGLAEPTGELFF
TRBJ1-5	NA	TRBV30	NA	TGTGCCTGGAGTGTTCTGAGCAATCAGCCCCAGCATTTT	CAWSVLSNQPQHF
TRBJ1-2	TRBD1	TRBV18	few	TGTGCCAGCTCACCTGGGCAGGGGGCAAACTATGGCTACACCTTC	CASSPGQGANYGYTF